This is a list of T cell receptor beta chains from one sample in a study of T cell responses to AZD1222 COVID-19 vaccine. Generated by immunoSEQ multiplex PCR, the TCRdb table keeps only in-frame clones and is missing some. The data show 150,000 to 200,000 clones, around nine tenths seen once. This specimen consisted of peripheral blood, obtained on day 0 of AZD1222 vaccination. The receptors shown here come from an adult in good health. Each CDR3 is given with its conserved first and last residue. A D gene is named only where the DNA matches it firmly. Only part of the rows carry a size: once, few, many, or a class if the clone is expanded.

v_call	clone_size	j_call	d_call	cdr3_aa
TRBV7-2	.	TRBJ2-5	.	CASSLVPGRSRQETQYF
TRBV27	.	TRBJ2-7	TRBD1	CASSPDRMAEQYF
TRBV2	few	TRBJ1-2	TRBD1	CASSGTGSYGYTF
TRBV7-9	.	TRBJ1-1	.	CASSSGRALNTEAFF
TRBV14	.	TRBJ2-7	TRBD1	CASSQDWSGGASSEQYF
TRBV7-3	.	TRBJ2-3	TRBD2	CASSLQRGTTDTQYF
TRBV7-8	.	TRBJ2-1	.	CASGASGNNEQFF
TRBV2	.	TRBJ2-7	.	CASSEVPRVYEQYF
TRBV7-2	.	TRBJ2-3	.	CASSLTSLGSTDTQYF
TRBV3-1/TRBV3-2	.	TRBJ2-1	TRBD2	CASSQDLTSGTKYNEQFF
TRBV7-6	once	TRBJ1-3	.	CASSSAVNSGNTIYF
TRBV20-1	.	TRBJ2-3	.	CSAGHTDTQYF
TRBV9	.	TRBJ2-1	TRBD2	CASSVAGGNEQFF
TRBV7-2	.	TRBJ1-4	TRBD1	CASSRDRAEKLFF
TRBV3-1/TRBV3-2	.	TRBJ1-3	TRBD1	CASRLGTAGNTIYF
TRBV6-5	.	TRBJ1-2	TRBD1	CASTKTGGNYGYTF
TRBV29-1	.	TRBJ2-1	.	CSVGSSRNEQFF
TRBV6-5	.	TRBJ1-1	.	CASSSSVQMNTEAFF
TRBV30	.	TRBJ2-2	TRBD1	CAGTGESNTGELFF
TRBV2	.	TRBJ2-7	TRBD1	CASREHRGPTYEQYF
TRBV5-6	.	TRBJ1-2	.	CASSPGWGINYGYTF
TRBV20-1	.	TRBJ1-6	.	CSASLGAYNSPLHF
TRBV5-1	.	TRBJ1-1	.	CASSLGTRQEGEAFF
TRBV19	.	TRBJ2-3	TRBD1	CASSMTGETDTQYF
TRBV7-2	.	TRBJ2-3	.	CASSLGTESFASTDTQYF
TRBV6-6	once	TRBJ1-1	.	CASSFQMGTEAFF
TRBV10-2	.	TRBJ2-5	.	CASSEQPRQPQETQYF
TRBV7-2	.	TRBJ1-4	.	CASSLVGISEKLFF
TRBV7-3	.	TRBJ2-3	.	CASSSTARGTDTQYF
TRBV27	.	TRBJ2-2	TRBD1	CASNDRGHGGELFF
TRBV19	.	TRBJ1-2	.	CASSIPPPANYGYTF
TRBV6-5	.	TRBJ2-1	.	CASQPDLNEQFF
TRBV19	.	TRBJ1-1	.	CASSMGIMNTEAFF
TRBV12-3/TRBV12-4	.	TRBJ1-5	.	CASSTHRDQPQHF
TRBV19	.	TRBJ2-6	.	CASSTTGPHRVSGANVLTF
TRBV7-8	.	TRBJ2-5	TRBD2	CASSSAGALFQETQYF
TRBV7-6	few	TRBJ2-5	TRBD2	CASSATSSGGSQETQYF
TRBV7-2	.	TRBJ2-7	.	CASSLEGIRRDF
TRBV9	.	TRBJ2-7	TRBD1	CASSVADRGVQYF
TRBV19	.	TRBJ1-6	.	CASRIFGLNNSPLHF
TRBV6-5	.	TRBJ1-4	.	CASREAIKPNEKLFF
TRBV12-3/TRBV12-4	.	TRBJ2-7	.	CASSRGYEQYF
TRBV6-2/TRBV6-3	.	TRBJ1-6	.	CASSRGGPLHF
TRBV20-1	.	TRBJ1-2	.	CSAYDRVGYTF
TRBV5-6	.	TRBJ2-6	.	CASSLVQSGANVLTF
TRBV12-3/TRBV12-4	.	TRBJ1-6	.	CASAAYGSPLHF
TRBV7-3	.	TRBJ1-1	.	CASSLKRNTEAFF
TRBV24-1	.	TRBJ2-5	.	CATSDPGAESQETQYF